Listed here are 14 T cell receptor beta chains from one sample, sequenced in a study of shared clonotypes between healthy human individuals. Positively selected for CCR7, the CD45RO-negative cells used as naive CD8 cells excluded terminally differentiated effector memory CD45RA+ cells. Libraries were prepared by immunoSEQ multiplex PCR; TCRdb keeps only in-frame clonotypes and omits some of them. The sample has hundreds of thousands of clones; 80% to 95% are singletons. The sample consisted of naive CD8+ T cells sorted from blood. The receptors stem from a man under 40 in good health.

The chain couples TRBV27 to TRBJ2-1, with no clear D. This CDR3 region has 15 residues. Germline V gene sequence: CDR1 MNHEY, CDR2 SMNVEV (reference sequence). The V end lost 3 bases, the J end lost 4 bases, and 13 bases lay between the germline ends. The CDR3 DNA reads as TGTGCCAGCAGTTTGGTGGGATCACGATACAATGAGCAGTTCTTC. Translated: CASSLVGSRYNEQFF.

The chain employs TRBV27 and TRBJ2-1; 10 positions agree with TRBD1. V lost 8 bases and J lost 12; bases outside the gene matches: 13. Germline V gene sequence: CDR1 MNHEY, CDR2 SMNVEV (reference sequence). This CDR3 has 14 amino acids. The CDR3: CASRGIGTGDGQFF. The CDR3 nucleotides read TGTGCCAGCCGAGGTATAGGGACAGGGGACGGGCAGTTCTTC.

V and J are TRBV7-9 and TRBJ2-5; D may be TRBD1 or TRBD2 (5 bases each). The V gene lost 4 bases and the J gene lost 4 bases, with 16 bases spanning the gap. Germline loops: CDR1 SEHNR, CDR2 FQNEAQ (reference sequence). CDR3 length: 15 amino acids. CDR3 in amino acids: CASSSPRGVGETQYF. The CDR3 coding sequence is TGTGCCAGCAGCTCCCCTCGAGGGGTGGGAGAGACCCAGTACTTC.

The chain joins TRBV27 to TRBJ1-1; D remains unclear. V lost 5 bases, J lost 1 base, and 14 bases lay in between. Germline-derived CDR1 and CDR2 are MNHEY and SMNVEV (reference sequence). This CDR3 has 15 residues. CDR3 region: CASSPYVDGNTEAFF. The CDR3 DNA reads TGTGCCAGCAGTCCCTACGTAGACGGGAACACTGAAGCTTTCTTT.

The genes are TRBV11-2 and TRBJ1-1; D gene unclear. CDR1 is SGHAT, CDR2 FQNNGV, per germline. V lost 0 bases to trimming and J lost 6 bases, with 11 bases between them. The CDR3 length is 14 residues. CDR3 residues: CASSLEGSRAEAFF. The DNA of the CDR3 is TGTGCCAGCAGCTTAGAAGGAAGTAGGGCTGAAGCTTTCTTT.

This sequence joins TRBV13 and TRBJ2-3, with D unresolved. The V end was cut by 5 bases, the J end by 2 bases, with 8 bases between. Germline assignment: CDR1 PRHDT and CDR2 FYEKMQ (reference sequence). The CDR3 consists of 13 residues. CDR3 amino acids: CASSPYITDTQYF. The CDR3 bases are TGTGCCAGCAGCCCATATATCACAGATACGCAGTATTTT.

Worth noting for this clone: Other DNA sequences within the sample encode an identical CDR3. The rearrangement joins TRBV4-3 to TRBJ2-7; the D is unclear. This CDR3 region has 13 residues. Trimming took off 0 bases at V and 1 base at J, with 4 bases between the two ends. In germline, CDR1 is LGHNA, CDR2 YSLEER. The CDR3 DNA reads as TGCGCCAGCAGCCAAGATCTGTCCTACGAGCAGTACTTC. Translated: CASSQDLSYEQYF.

The chain employs TRBV2 and TRBJ2-7, with 11 positions matching TRBD2. The CDR3 totals 16 residues. The ends lost 6 bases at V and 6 bases at J; junction bases unmatched: 13. The germline V gene has CDR1 SNHLY and CDR2 FYNNEI. For the CDR3, the DNA is TGTGCCAGCAGAGGGGCTAGCGGGAGGACTTTTGGCGAGCAGTACTTC. It yields the protein CASRGASGRTFGEQYF.

As concerns this clone: Other nucleotide sequences from this sample produce the same CDR3. The chain is built from TRBV18 and TRBJ1-5; D uncertain. Per germline, CDR1 KGHSH and CDR2 LQKENI. This CDR3 comprises 14 residues. The V and J ends lost 2 bases and 2 bases respectively, with 7 bases between them. CDR3 nucleotide sequence: TGTGCCAGCTCACCAGGGCAAGGCAATCAGCCCCAGCATTTT. It codes for CASSPGQGNQPQHF.

This chain links TRBV7-2 with TRBJ2-7; 10 nucleotides align to TRBD2. J was trimmed by 0 bases and V by 1 base; bases with no gene match: 3. The CDR3 spans 16 residues. Germline V gene sequence: CDR1 SGHTA, CDR2 FQGNSA. The CDR3 sequence: CASSLERLAGSYEQYF. The CDR3 nucleotides are TGTGCCAGCAGCTTAGAGCGACTAGCGGGCTCCTACGAGCAGTACTTC.

The chain combines TRBV2 with TRBJ2-7; 13 positions match TRBD2. The ends lost 6 bases at V and 6 bases at J; junction bases unmatched: 8. Looked up from germline, CDR1 is SNHLY and CDR2 is FYNNEI. The CDR3 consists of 15 residues. The CDR3 here is CASRGGTSGIGEQYF. The DNA of the CDR3 is TGTGCCAGCAGGGGGGGGACTAGCGGGATCGGCGAGCAGTACTTC.

The chain uses TRBV6-1 and TRBJ2-5, with D perhaps being TRBD1 or TRBD2 (5 bases each). The V gene's germline CDR1 is MNHNS and CDR2 SASEGT. CDR3 length: 12 amino acids. Trimming took off 7 bases at V and 4 bases at J, with 10 bases between the two ends. The CDR3 here is CASNEGSETQYF. CDR3 nucleotides: TGTGCCAGCAATGAGGGGTCAGAGACCCAGTACTTC.

This chain links TRBV6-5 with TRBJ2-5; D might be TRBD2 (5 bases). Per the germline V gene, CDR1 is MNHEY and CDR2 is SVGAGI. The V end was cut by 1 base, the J end by 1 base, with 7 bases between. CDR3 length: 14 residues. The CDR3 reads CASSYYEGQETQYF. CDR3 in DNA: TGTGCCAGCAGTTACTACGAGGGCCAAGAGACCCAGTACTTC.

The rearrangement joins TRBV27 to TRBJ2-4, with no clear D. Between the trimmed V and J ends, which lost 0 bases and 3 bases, there was a span of 3 bases. The V gene's germline CDR1 is MNHEY and CDR2 SMNVEV (reference sequence). This CDR3 is 13 amino acids long. The CDR3 protein is CASSLSYKNIQYF. For the CDR3, the DNA is TGTGCCAGCAGTTTATCCTACAAAAACATTCAGTACTTC.